Listed below are T cell receptor beta chains from one sample, sequenced in a study of CXCR3-negative and CXCR3-positive naive CD8 T cells. TCRdb re-called the 5' RACE reads; one entry per CDR3 protein, DNA not given. The sample data list about 38,000 distinct CDR3 sequences. The sequenced sample consisted of memory CD8+ T cells from blood. The source is a human donor in good health. Some clones in this sample may be carry-over from other donors' samples. Both conserved end residues are part of each CDR3. Each record gives: V gene, clone size, J gene, CDR3 protein. Only some rows state a clone size, as once, few, many or a class for expanded clones.

V gene: TRBV27; clone size: NA; J gene: TRBJ2-1; CDR3 protein: CASSSTIRQTSHNEQFF
V gene: TRBV7-9; clone size: NA; J gene: TRBJ2-1; CDR3 protein: CASSLSAARDEQFF
V gene: TRBV14; clone size: NA; J gene: TRBJ2-5; CDR3 protein: CASSQASGEQETQYF
V gene: TRBV5-1; clone size: NA; J gene: TRBJ2-1; CDR3 protein: CASSSTSGEAYNEQFF
V gene: TRBV7-8; clone size: NA; J gene: TRBJ2-5; CDR3 protein: CASSLASGQETQYF
V gene: TRBV7-2; clone size: NA; J gene: TRBJ2-2; CDR3 protein: CASSPLAGGFTGELFF
V gene: TRBV27; clone size: NA; J gene: TRBJ2-5; CDR3 protein: CASSLRVPPETQYF
V gene: TRBV7-9; clone size: NA; J gene: TRBJ1-6; CDR3 protein: CASSPGVDSPLHF
V gene: TRBV7-6; clone size: NA; J gene: TRBJ2-2; CDR3 protein: CASSSGLAGVLVANTGELFF
V gene: TRBV11-3; clone size: NA; J gene: TRBJ1-1; CDR3 protein: CASSLPGSPEAFF
V gene: TRBV29-1; clone size: NA; J gene: TRBJ2-7; CDR3 protein: CSVEVPGQTFYEQYF
V gene: TRBV14; clone size: NA; J gene: TRBJ2-1; CDR3 protein: CASSQFYAEGAYNEQFF
V gene: TRBV24-1; clone size: NA; J gene: TRBJ2-2; CDR3 protein: CATSDIGTGTGELFF
V gene: TRBV10-3; clone size: NA; J gene: TRBJ1-3; CDR3 protein: CAISDRGPPGNTIYF
V gene: TRBV12-3/TRBV12-4; clone size: NA; J gene: TRBJ2-1; CDR3 protein: CASSSKKTGNYNEQFF
V gene: TRBV9; clone size: NA; J gene: TRBJ1-1; CDR3 protein: CASSVVSGAVEAFF
V gene: TRBV4-2; clone size: NA; J gene: TRBJ2-1; CDR3 protein: CASSQGPNEQFF
V gene: TRBV29-1; clone size: NA; J gene: TRBJ2-7; CDR3 protein: CSVITGAYEQYF
V gene: TRBV13; clone size: NA; J gene: TRBJ2-5; CDR3 protein: CASKQSGGLLETQYF
V gene: TRBV5-6; clone size: NA; J gene: TRBJ2-7; CDR3 protein: CASSGRRGLRSYEQYF
V gene: TRBV29-1; clone size: NA; J gene: TRBJ2-7; CDR3 protein: CSGGAGVSSYEQYF
V gene: TRBV5-1; clone size: NA; J gene: TRBJ2-5; CDR3 protein: CASSLFSGAQETQYF
V gene: TRBV19; clone size: NA; J gene: TRBJ1-2; CDR3 protein: CASSIDRAGGNDGYTF
V gene: TRBV28; clone size: NA; J gene: TRBJ2-7; CDR3 protein: CASSPDLALEQYF
V gene: TRBV20-1; clone size: NA; J gene: TRBJ2-1; CDR3 protein: CSARPKHGGKLAGASLTYNEQFF
V gene: TRBV15; clone size: medium-sized; J gene: TRBJ2-2; CDR3 protein: CATSRERGGPGELFF
V gene: TRBV12-5; clone size: NA; J gene: TRBJ2-1; CDR3 protein: CASGLAWEQFF
V gene: TRBV4-3; clone size: NA; J gene: TRBJ2-6; CDR3 protein: CASSQDVSGSGANVLTF
V gene: TRBV28; clone size: NA; J gene: TRBJ2-7; CDR3 protein: CASSLAGQGDNPTDEQYF
V gene: TRBV28; clone size: NA; J gene: TRBJ2-1; CDR3 protein: CASSPRDSYNEQFF
V gene: TRBV2; clone size: NA; J gene: TRBJ1-1; CDR3 protein: CASYRAFEAFF
V gene: TRBV29-1; clone size: NA; J gene: TRBJ1-6; CDR3 protein: CSAATGGDGFSPLHF
V gene: TRBV7-9; clone size: medium-sized; J gene: TRBJ1-5; CDR3 protein: CASSPQDNQPQHF
V gene: TRBV12-3/TRBV12-4; clone size: NA; J gene: TRBJ2-1; CDR3 protein: CASSPLVYNEQFF
V gene: TRBV6-4; clone size: NA; J gene: TRBJ2-3; CDR3 protein: CASSAAGGTDTQYF
V gene: TRBV11-2; clone size: NA; J gene: TRBJ1-2; CDR3 protein: CASSLDGPGPQWYGYTF
V gene: TRBV28; clone size: NA; J gene: TRBJ1-6; CDR3 protein: CASSQGPAAGSPLHF
V gene: TRBV7-6; clone size: NA; J gene: TRBJ2-1; CDR3 protein: CASSAAASGGDEQFF
V gene: TRBV7-6; clone size: NA; J gene: TRBJ1-5; CDR3 protein: CAGSLEGPYSNQPQHF
V gene: TRBV7-9; clone size: NA; J gene: TRBJ2-1; CDR3 protein: CASSLQDYNEQFF
V gene: TRBV20-1; clone size: NA; J gene: TRBJ2-3; CDR3 protein: CSAPRLAGEADTQYF
V gene: TRBV29-1; clone size: NA; J gene: TRBJ2-2; CDR3 protein: CSVGTEWNTGELFF
V gene: TRBV2; clone size: NA; J gene: TRBJ2-7; CDR3 protein: CASSERTWYEQYF
V gene: TRBV20-1; clone size: NA; J gene: TRBJ2-1; CDR3 protein: CSAPRGRVTHNEQFF
V gene: TRBV29-1; clone size: NA; J gene: TRBJ1-2; CDR3 protein: CSVRGGSYGYTF
V gene: TRBV20-1; clone size: NA; J gene: TRBJ2-2; CDR3 protein: CSASRTDNTGELFF
V gene: TRBV6-5; clone size: NA; J gene: TRBJ2-7; CDR3 protein: CASTLSAGAYEQYF
V gene: TRBV20-1; clone size: NA; J gene: TRBJ1-1; CDR3 protein: CSAKTGDRGEAFF
V gene: TRBV12-3/TRBV12-4; clone size: NA; J gene: TRBJ2-2; CDR3 protein: CASSSPGAWNTGELFF
V gene: TRBV28; clone size: NA; J gene: TRBJ2-2; CDR3 protein: CASSLYAEGDTGELFF
V gene: TRBV6-4; clone size: NA; J gene: TRBJ1-1; CDR3 protein: CASSPSSEWNTEAFF